The 21 T cell receptor beta chains below come from one sample, sequenced in a study of identical twins. TCRdb called the 5' RACE reads again in MiXCR, with one record for every CDR3 protein. The data show roughly 260,000 distinct CDR3 sequences, approximately 8% seen once. This sample also appeared in a second study, on yellow fever vaccine responses in identical twins.

The sample was CD8+ T cells sorted from blood. These receptors originate from a woman aged 18-29 years in good health.

This clonotype showed up just a few times. The chain couples TRBV20-1 to TRBJ2-1, with 7 nucleotides matching TRBD1. Germline V gene data show CDR1 as DFQATT and CDR2 as SNEGSKA (reference sequence). This CDR3 region has 17 residues. J gave up 4 bases and V 5 bases, and 17 bases lay outside the gene matches. CDR3 nucleotide sequence: TGCAGTGCTGAATACGGACGGACAGGAGGTTATTACAATGAGCAGTTCTTC. This codes for CSAEYGRTGGYYNEQFF.

This chain links TRBV27 with TRBJ2-1, with D tentatively TRBD2 (5 bases). CDR1 MNHEY and CDR2 SMNVEV come from the germline V gene (reference sequence). The length of the CDR3 is 15 residues. With 1 base removed from V and 0 bases from J, the gap between germline ends came to 7 bases. The CDR3 is CASSLFGNSYNEQFF. CDR3 nucleotide sequence: TGTGCCAGCAGTTTATTCGGGAACTCCTACAATGAGCAGTTCTTC.

This clonotype was observed a few times. The chain is built from TRBV24-1 and TRBJ2-3, with 10 bases matching TRBD1. The trim removed 2 bases at V and 1 base at J, leaving 5 bases unmatched. Germline V gives CDR1 KGHDR, CDR2 SFDVKD. CDR3 length: 17 amino acids. CDR3 nucleotides: TGTGCCACCAGTGATTCGGGACAGGGGTATGGCACAGATACGCAGTATTTT. This sequence encodes CATSDSGQGYGTDTQYF.

J is TRBJ2-1 and V is TRBV4-1; no reliable D call. Trimming took 0 bases from V and 4 from J, leaving 1 base between them. The CDR3 covers 12 residues. CDR1 is MGHRA, CDR2 YSYEKL, per germline. CDR3: CASSQEYNEQFF. In DNA, the CDR3 is TGCGCCAGCAGCCAAGAATACAATGAGCAGTTCTTC.

There are a few counts of this clonotype. V is TRBV28 and J is TRBJ2-7, with a possible D match to TRBD2 (6 bases). Germline V lookup: CDR1 MDHEN, CDR2 SYDVKM. The CDR3 contains 16 residues. V was pared by 3 bases and J by 3 bases, with 18 bases between. DNA of the CDR3: TGTGCCAGCAGTTTCCCTTTGGGGGGACGGGGCTACGAGCAGTACGTC. This encodes CASSFPLGGRGYEQYV.

There are many counts of this clonotype. The chain recombines TRBV7-2 with TRBJ1-6; D remains ambiguous. Germline V gives CDR1 SGHTA, CDR2 FQGNSA. The CDR3 runs 16 residues. Trimming shortened V by 7 bases and J by 10 bases, and 23 bases separated the two germline ends. In nucleotides, the CDR3 is TGTGCCAGCAAGGGCGATACACGGTTTATGAGATCACCCCTCCACTTT. Protein: CASKGDTRFMRSPLHF.

Points on this clonotype: A much larger clonotype is one base distant, so this may be a read error. The V gene is TRBV7-9, the J gene TRBJ2-2; TRBD1 might be the D (5 bases). CDR1 is SEHNR and CDR2 is FQNEAQ in the germline V gene (reference sequence). This CDR3 has 15 residues. The V end was cut by 3 bases, the J end by 1 base, with 9 bases between. This chain's CDR3 is CASSFLTGNTGELFF. CDR3 sequence (DNA): TGTGCCAGCAGCTTTTTAACAGGGAACACCGGGGAGCTGTTTTTT.

This clonotype came up many times. J is TRBJ2-3 and V is TRBV20-1; D assignment may be TRBD1 or TRBD2 (6 bases each). CDR3 length: 13 amino acids. Germline loops: CDR1 DFQATT, CDR2 SNEGSKA (reference sequence). V gave up 3 bases and J gave up 5 bases, with 12 bases separating them. The CDR3 nucleotides are TGCAGTGCTAGCGGGGGCCCCGAAGATACGCAGTATTTT. Encoded protein: CSASGGPEDTQYF.

This clonotype was observed a handful of times. The chain uses TRBV5-4 and TRBJ2-5; 14 bases match TRBD2. In germline, CDR1 is SGHNT, CDR2 YYREEE (reference sequence). V was pared by 4 bases and J by 1 base, with 3 bases of the junction left unmatched. The CDR3 runs 16 residues. In DNA, the CDR3 is TGTGCCAGCAGCGGACTAGCGGGAGGTATCCAAGAGACCCAGTACTTC. The encoded protein is CASSGLAGGIQETQYF. The full variable domain, in which reference TRBV5-4 and TRBJ2-5 provide the parts outside the CDR3, is ETGVTQSPTHLIKTRGQQVTLRCSSQSGHNTVSWYQQALGQGPQFIFQYYREEENGRGNFPPRFSGLQFPNYSSELNVNALELDDSALYLCASSGLAGGIQETQYFGPGTRLLVL.

The chain uses TRBV27 and TRBJ2-5; weak D call: TRBD1 (5 bases). Per the germline V gene, CDR1 is MNHEY and CDR2 is SMNVEV (reference sequence). V shed 5 bases and J shed 1 base, with 14 bases lying between them. The CDR3 is 15 residues long. Written as DNA, the CDR3 is TGTGCCAGCAGTGCAACGACAGCGATCCAAGAGACCCAGTACTTC. It specifies CASSATTAIQETQYF.

The chain recombines TRBV5-4 with TRBJ2-2; D unresolved. Germline V gives CDR1 SGHNT, CDR2 YYREEE (reference sequence). With 3 bases removed from V and 3 bases from J, the gap between germline ends came to 6 bases. This CDR3 is built from 13 residues. CDR3 coding DNA: TGTGCCAGCAGCTACGATCACACCGGGGAGCTGTTTTTT. Translated: CASSYDHTGELFF. Based on the CDR3 plus reference TRBV5-4 and TRBJ2-2, the full variable domain is ETGVTQSPTHLIKTRGQQVTLRCSSQSGHNTVSWYQQALGQGPQFIFQYYREEENGRGNFPPRFSGLQFPNYSSELNVNALELDDSALYLCASSYDHTGELFFGEGSRLTVL.

This chain links TRBV5-1 with TRBJ2-1; 7 bases match TRBD2. Trimming at V came to 2 bases and at J to 6 bases, leaving 8 bases not matched to a gene. Germline CDR1 SGHRS, CDR2 YFSETQ. This CDR3 spans 15 amino acids. CDR3 sequence (DNA): TGCGCCAGCAGCTTTCGGGCGGGAGCAAGCAATGAGCAGTTCTTC. Encoded protein: CASSFRAGASNEQFF.

This clonotype was detected a few times. The rearrangement joins TRBV7-7 to TRBJ2-1; TRBD1 matches at 8 bases. The CDR3 is 13 residues long. Germline V gives CDR1 SSHAT, CDR2 FNYEAQ (reference sequence). V lost 5 bases and J lost 8; bases outside the gene matches: 5. Written as DNA, the CDR3 is TGTGCCAGCAGCCCAAAACAGGGGGATGAGCAGTTCTTC. Amino acid sequence: CASSPKQGDEQFF.

In this sample, this clonotype turned up many times. V usage is TRBV5-1 and J usage is TRBJ2-1, with 8 bases that match TRBD1. V was clipped by 4 bases and J by 10 bases; unmatched bases: 7. This CDR3 contains 13 residues. CDR1 and CDR2 (germline): SGHRS, YFSETQ. CDR3: CASSHTRGREQFF. The CDR3 bases are TGCGCCAGCAGCCACACCAGGGGGCGAGAGCAGTTCTTC.

The sample holds one count of this clonotype. This chain links TRBV7-9 with TRBJ2-1; D possibly corresponds to TRBD2 (6 bases). V was shortened by 5 bases and J by 8 bases, with 19 bases between the two germline ends. The CDR3 length is 15 residues. The germline V gene has CDR1 SEHNR and CDR2 FQNEAQ (reference sequence). In DNA, the CDR3 is TGTGCCAGCAGCAACCTAGCGCGAGAACCACATGAGCAGTTCTTC. Translated: CASSNLAREPHEQFF.

The sample holds a few counts of this clonotype. The rearrangement uses TRBV15 and TRBJ2-2; 11 nucleotides match TRBD2. The ends lost 6 bases at V and 7 bases at J; junction bases unmatched: 25. Germline assignment: CDR1 LNHNV and CDR2 YYDKDF (reference sequence). This CDR3 region has 21 residues. The CDR3 DNA reads as TGTGCCACCAGAGAATACAACCCGGCTAGCGGGGGGCCTTACAATAGCGGGGAGCTGTTTTTT. Amino acids: CATREYNPASGGPYNSGELFF.

Many counts were recorded for this clonotype. This rearrangement joins TRBV20-1 to TRBJ2-1; D is tentatively TRBD1 or TRBD2 (5 bases each). V lost 4 bases, J lost 3 bases, and 13 bases lay in between. From germline, CDR1 is DFQATT and CDR2 SNEGSKA (reference sequence). CDR3 length: 14 amino acids. The CDR3 bases are TGCAGTGCTACCATAGGGGAGTACTACAATGAGCAGTTCTTC. This sequence encodes CSATIGEYYNEQFF.

The CDR3 bases are TGTGCCATCAGTGACCGGGTGGCGGGGGCTTACGAGCAGTACGTC. This codes for CAISDRVAGAYEQYV. The chain carries TRBV10-3 and TRBJ2-7; possibly TRBD2 for D (7 bases). V was cut by 3 bases and J by 4 bases, with 16 bases left in between. The V gene's germline CDR1 is ENHRY and CDR2 SYGVKD. CDR3 length: 15 residues.

The chain joins TRBV13 to TRBJ2-1, with D possibly TRBD1 on 6 matching bases. This CDR3 is 13 amino acids long. Germline CDR1 is PRHDT and CDR2 is FYEKMQ (reference sequence). The ends were cut back, 2 bases at V and 6 bases at J, with 8 bases in the middle. This chain's CDR3 is CASSLKGGNEQFF. CDR3 DNA sequence: TGTGCCAGCAGCTTAAAAGGGGGCAATGAGCAGTTCTTC. Drawing the rest from reference TRBV13 and TRBJ2-1, the complete variable domain is AAGVIQSPRHLIKEKRETATLKCYPIPRHDTVYWYQQGPGQDPQFLISFYEKMQSDKGSIPDRFSAQQFSDYHSELNMSSLELGDSALYFCASSLKGGNEQFFGPGTRLTVL.

In the case of this clonotype: A read error may produce the germline difference seen at one junction end. This rearrangement joins TRBV20-1 to TRBJ1-2; a weak D match, TRBD1 (6 bases). The CDR3 has 16 amino acids. Germline values: CDR1 DFQATT, CDR2 SNEGSKA (reference sequence). The CDR3 reads CSARAVSGEGNYGYTF. DNA of the CDR3: TGCAGTGCTAGAGCGGTTTCAGGGGAGGGGAACTATGGCTACACTTTC.

This clonotype turned up a few times. The chain uses TRBV10-3 and TRBJ1-1, with a possible D match to TRBD1 (6 bases). Trimming shortened V by 10 bases and J by 2 bases, and 26 bases separated the two germline ends. Per germline, CDR1 ENHRY and CDR2 SYGVKD. This CDR3 is 17 amino acids long. The CDR3 nucleotides read TGTGCCACCGTCTCCGGAACAGGGCTGGAAAAAAACACTGAAGCTTTCTTT. Protein sequence: CATVSGTGLEKNTEAFF.